Sequencing of this T cell receptor beta chain was carried out in a study of T cell repertoires in cytomegalovirus infection. Study in general: Evidence of both CMV infection and a matching HLA type came from public TCR beta signatures. Study-wide findings and caveats: Dominating the ex vivo response were TCR beta clonotypes that were CMV-specific and HLA-C-restricted. Frequencies of public TCR beta families were cumulated, and this identified carriers of CMV plus the relevant HLA.

The J segment lost 3 bases and the V segment lost 6 bases, leaving 6 bases of the junction unmatched. Germline V gene lookup returns CDR1 SGHTA and CDR2 FQGNSA. This CDR3 is 15 amino acids long. This clonotype was seen repeatedly, ten times or more. Its specificity is not known. TCRdb independently ran MiXCR on the reads; one entry per CDR3 protein. The repertoire holds about 490,000 distinct CDR3 sequences, with around 27% as singletons. The TCR sequence derives from a human donor in good health (CMV status not recorded). Some clones in this sample may be carry-over from other donors' samples. Sequencing input: PBMCs. The J gene is TRBJ1-5, the V gene TRBV7-2; 9 bases match TRBD1. In DNA, the CDR3 is TGTGCCAGCAGTCAACAGGGGGCCCCCAATCAGCCCCAGCATTTT. Amino acid sequence: CASSQQGAPNQPQHF.